This T cell receptor (beta chain) stems from a study of blood T cells in healthy people across ages. Overall study findings and caveats: The authors considered diversity estimates from one million T cells to be underestimates.

A sample-barcoded 5' primer and a J-beta primer mix were used in a second PCR of roughly 7 to 11 cycles. From the 5' RACE reads, TCRdb called clonotypes with MiXCR, one entry per CDR3 protein. There are roughly 900,000 distinct CDR3 sequences in the sample; more than 25% occur only once, and 17% lies in the top ten. V lost 2 bases, J lost 3 bases, and 6 bases stayed unmatched. CDR1 SGHKS and CDR2 YYEKEE come from the germline V gene (reference sequence). CDR3 size: 15 residues. Remarks on this clonotype: Its target is not known. Possible read error: a much larger clone is one base away.

Sequenced sample: blood. The chain joins TRBV5-5 to TRBJ2-7; TRBD2 matches at 9 bases. This TCR was sampled from a woman older than 75 in good health. The chain's CDR3 is CASSFSGGPGYEQYF. The CDR3 DNA reads as TGTGCCAGCAGCTTTAGCGGGGGACCCGGCTACGAGCAGTACTTC.